The source of this T cell receptor (beta chain) is a study of T cells after yellow fever vaccination. CDR1 is SGHAT, CDR2 FQNNGV, per germline. J gave up 4 bases and V 1 base, and 4 bases lay outside the gene matches. CDR3 size: 16 residues. 5'RACE template switching added a universal primer site and UMIs to TCR cDNA. TCRdb passed the 5' RACE reads through MiXCR, listing each CDR3 protein once. The table records 30,000 or so distinct CDR3 sequences, approximately 4.7% of them present only once. General study findings and limits: Abundant clonotypes from the bulk population could contaminate FACS-sorted repertoires.

This clonotype was seen ten or more times. Its target is unknown. The sequencing here drew on CD8+ T cells sorted from PBMCs, taken 5 days after the yellow fever booster vaccination. The chain joins TRBV11-2 to TRBJ2-1, with 10 positions matching TRBD2. The clonotype was recovered from a man in his thirties or forties who received the YFV17D yellow fever vaccine. The CDR3 sequence is CASSLAGLAVYNEQFF. CDR3 coding DNA: TGTGCCAGCAGCTTAGCTGGACTAGCGGTTTACAATGAGCAGTTCTTC.